What follows are 14 T cell receptor beta chains derived from one specimen sequenced in a study of long-term antiretroviral therapy in people with HIV. At survey level, the immunoSEQ assay was run in its v3.0 version. TCRdb keeps only in-frame clones here, not all; method: immunoSEQ multiplex PCR. This sample has 15,000 to 20,000 clones, with 70% to 90% found just once. This specimen was unsorted PBMCs, taken 0.3 years before starting antiretroviral therapy. The receptors come from a man over 45 with HIV.

The V call is TRBV11-3, the J call TRBJ1-1, with D perhaps TRBD1 (6 bases). Germline values: CDR1 SGHNT, CDR2 YENEEA. Between the trimmed V and J ends, which lost 4 bases and 4 bases, there was a span of 13 bases. The CDR3 runs to 14 residues. The CDR3 sequence: CASSSSGGRTEAFF. Here the CDR3 DNA reads TGTGCCAGCAGCTCGAGCGGGGGGCGCACTGAAGCTTTCTTT.

This chain uses TRBV6-6 with TRBJ2-3; D may be TRBD2 (7 bases). V shed 5 bases and J shed 1 base, with 16 bases lying between them. CDR1 is MNHNY and CDR2 is SVGAGI in the germline V gene (reference sequence). The CDR3 is 16 amino acids. The CDR3, as DNA: TGTGCCAGCAGTGCTTGGGGGGGCGGTGGCACAGATACGCAGTATTTT. It is translated as CASSAWGGGGTDTQYF.

DNA for the CDR3: TGTGCCAGTAGTTGGACAGGAAGATATGGCTACACCTTC. Amino acids: CASSWTGRYGYTF. This chain connects TRBV19 to TRBJ1-2, with 7 bases fitting TRBD1. This CDR3 comprises 13 residues. V shed 5 bases and J 5 bases; nucleotides not matched to a gene: 5. CDR1 LNHDA and CDR2 SQIVND come from the germline V gene (reference sequence).

The genes are TRBV30 and TRBJ1-2, with no clear D. The CDR3 sequence is 12 residues long. Between the trimmed V and J ends, which lost 3 bases and 4 bases, there was a span of 9 bases. Per the germline V gene, CDR1 is GTSNPN and CDR2 is SVGIG (reference sequence). The CDR3 DNA sequence: TGTGCCTGGAGCCGGACCCTCTATGGCTACACCTTC. Translated: CAWSRTLYGYTF. The full variable domain, completed using reference TRBV30 and TRBJ1-2, is SQTIHQWPATLVQPVGSPLSLECTVEGTSNPNLYWYRQAAGRGLQLLFYSVGIGQISSEVPQNLSASRPQDRQFILSSKKLLLSDSGFYLCAWSRTLYGYTFGSGTRLTVV.

This clone was detected only once. V is TRBV29-1 and J is TRBJ2-1; 10 nucleotides align to TRBD1. Germline trimming cut 6 bases from V and 6 bases from J; bases unmatched to any gene: 11. The CDR3 sequence is 15 residues long. Germline V CDR1 and CDR2: SQVTM, ANQGSEA. The CDR3 is CSVRHRDRGRNEQFF. The CDR3 DNA reads as TGCAGCGTACGACACCGGGACAGGGGTCGCAATGAGCAGTTCTTC.

This sequence joins TRBV6-1 and TRBJ1-2; 7 bases fit TRBD1. V dropped 3 bases and J dropped 3; count of bases not matched to a gene: 10. The length of the CDR3 is 16 residues. Germline CDR1 reads MNHNS; CDR2 reads SASEGT. The CDR3 loop reads CASSEDWEGAYYGYTF. In nucleotides, the CDR3 is TGTGCCAGCAGTGAGGATTGGGAGGGGGCCTACTATGGCTACACCTTC.

This chain connects TRBV2 to TRBJ2-7, with 8 nucleotides matching TRBD2. V was pared by 8 bases and J by 3 bases, with 15 bases of the junction left unmatched. CDR3 size: 16 residues. Germline V gene lookup returns CDR1 SNHLY and CDR2 FYNNEI. CDR3 amino acids: CASVSGGAGVYYEQYF. CDR3 in DNA: TGTGCCAGCGTTAGTGGGGGAGCGGGGGTGTACTACGAGCAGTACTTC.

The chain joins TRBV5-5 to TRBJ2-7, with 12 bases that match TRBD2. CDR1 and CDR2 from the germline V gene are SGHKS and YYEKEE (reference sequence). V shed 5 bases and J 5 bases; nucleotides not matched to a gene: 8. The CDR3 spans 15 residues. CDR3 sequence: CASRSGTSGWDEQYF. The CDR3 bases are TGTGCCAGCAGATCCGGGACTAGCGGGTGGGACGAGCAGTACTTC.

As DNA, the CDR3 is TGCGCCAGCAGCGGCGGGACAGGGGGCTTAGATGAGCAGTTCTTC. Amino acids: CASSGGTGGLDEQFF. This chain links TRBV5-1 with TRBJ2-1; the match to TRBD1 covers 12 bases. The germline V gene has CDR1 SGHRS and CDR2 YFSETQ. V dropped 4 bases and J dropped 8; count of bases not matched to a gene: 7. The CDR3 contains 15 residues.

This chain uses TRBV30 with TRBJ2-1, with 16 bases aligning to TRBD2. The CDR3 runs 18 residues. Per the germline V gene, CDR1 is GTSNPN and CDR2 is SVGIG (reference sequence). Trimming cost V 6 bases and J 0 bases; bases outside gene matches: 8. The CDR3 nucleotides are TGTGCCTGTCCGGGGACTAGCGGGAGGGCAAACTCCTACAATGAGCAGTTCTTC. This translates into CACPGTSGRANSYNEQFF.

J is TRBJ1-1 and V is TRBV6-5; D remains unclear. Looked up from germline, CDR1 is MNHEY and CDR2 is SVGAGI. Trimming cost V 2 bases and J 0 bases, with 7 bases left between them. This CDR3 has 14 residues. The CDR3 protein is CASSYARVNTEAFF. The CDR3 region has the DNA TGTGCCAGCAGTTACGCACGGGTGAACACTGAAGCTTTCTTT.

The J gene is TRBJ1-1, the V gene TRBV7-2, with D perhaps TRBD1 (6 bases). The length of the CDR3 is 14 residues. V was shortened by 4 bases and J by 1 base, with 10 bases between the two germline ends. The V gene's germline CDR1 is SGHTA and CDR2 FQGNSA. The CDR3 DNA reads as TGTGCCAGCAGCTCAGGGGAGGGGAACACTGAAGCTTTCTTT. The encoded protein is CASSSGEGNTEAFF.

J is TRBJ2-3 and V is TRBV6-4; TRBD2 aligns across 9 bases. The CDR3 contains 15 residues. V shed 2 bases and J 3 bases; nucleotides not matched to a gene: 3. Germline values: CDR1 MRHNA, CDR2 SNTAGT. CDR3 in amino acids: CASSDGSGGTDTQYF. Here the CDR3 DNA reads TGTGCCAGCAGTGACGGTAGCGGGGGTACAGATACGCAGTATTTT.

This chain connects TRBV7-2 to TRBJ2-6; D not certain. This CDR3 spans 13 amino acids. V was clipped by 4 bases and J by 4 bases, with 5 bases between them. The V gene's germline CDR1 is SGHTA and CDR2 FQGNSA. Here the CDR3 reads CASSSPGANVLTF. The DNA of the CDR3 is TGTGCCAGCAGCTCACCCGGGGCCAACGTCCTGACTTTC.